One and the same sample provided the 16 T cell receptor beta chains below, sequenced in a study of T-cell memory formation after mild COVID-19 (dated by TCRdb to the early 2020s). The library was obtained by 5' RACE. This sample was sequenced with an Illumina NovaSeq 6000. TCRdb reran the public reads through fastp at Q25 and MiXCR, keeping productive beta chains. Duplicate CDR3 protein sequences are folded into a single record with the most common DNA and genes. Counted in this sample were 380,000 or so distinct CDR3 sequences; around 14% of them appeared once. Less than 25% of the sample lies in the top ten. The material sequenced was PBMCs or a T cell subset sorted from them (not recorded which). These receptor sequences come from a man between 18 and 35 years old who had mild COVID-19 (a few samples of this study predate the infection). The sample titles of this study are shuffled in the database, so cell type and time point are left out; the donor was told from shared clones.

This CDR3 is CASSRDNYEQFF. CDR3 nucleotides: TGCGCCAGCAGTAGGGACAACTATGAGCAGTTCTTC. This chain connects TRBV5-1 to TRBJ2-1; possibly TRBD1 for D (6 bases). There are 12 residues in the CDR3. V lost 5 bases and J lost 8, with 11 bases in between. CDR1 and CDR2 from the germline V gene are SGHRS and YFSETQ.

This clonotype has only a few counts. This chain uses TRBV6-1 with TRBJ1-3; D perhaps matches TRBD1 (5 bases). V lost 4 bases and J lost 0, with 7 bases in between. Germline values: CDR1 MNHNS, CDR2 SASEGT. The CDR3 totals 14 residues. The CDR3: CASSGDVSGNTIYF. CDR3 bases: TGTGCCAGCAGTGGGGACGTCTCTGGAAACACCATATATTTT.

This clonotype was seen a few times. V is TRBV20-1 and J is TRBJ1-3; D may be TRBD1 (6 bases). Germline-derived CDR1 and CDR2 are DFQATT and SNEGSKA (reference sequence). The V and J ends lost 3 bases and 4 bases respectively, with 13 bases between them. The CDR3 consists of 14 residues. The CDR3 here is CSARRRGVGNTIYF. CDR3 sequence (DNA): TGCAGTGCTAGGAGGAGGGGGGTCGGAAACACCATATATTTT.

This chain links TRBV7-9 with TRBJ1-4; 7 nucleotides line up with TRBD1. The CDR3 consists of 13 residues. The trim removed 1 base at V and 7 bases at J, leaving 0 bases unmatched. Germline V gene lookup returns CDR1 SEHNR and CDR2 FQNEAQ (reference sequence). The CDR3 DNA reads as TGTGCCAGCAGCTTAGGACAGGGTGAAAAACTGTTTTTT. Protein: CASSLGQGEKLFF.

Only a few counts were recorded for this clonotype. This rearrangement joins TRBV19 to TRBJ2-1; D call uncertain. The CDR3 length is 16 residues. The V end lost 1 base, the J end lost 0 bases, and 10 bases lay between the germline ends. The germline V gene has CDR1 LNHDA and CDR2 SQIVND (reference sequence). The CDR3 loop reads CASSIAHSSSYNEQFF. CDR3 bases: TGTGCCAGTAGTATAGCTCACAGTAGCTCCTACAATGAGCAGTTCTTC.

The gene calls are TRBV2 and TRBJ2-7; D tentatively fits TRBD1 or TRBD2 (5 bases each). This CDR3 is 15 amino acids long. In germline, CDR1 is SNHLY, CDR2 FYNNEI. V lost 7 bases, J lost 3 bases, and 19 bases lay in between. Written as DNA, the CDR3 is TGTGCCAGCAACGGAGGCCAGGGTGATCGCTACGAGCAGTACGTC. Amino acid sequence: CASNGGQGDRYEQYV.

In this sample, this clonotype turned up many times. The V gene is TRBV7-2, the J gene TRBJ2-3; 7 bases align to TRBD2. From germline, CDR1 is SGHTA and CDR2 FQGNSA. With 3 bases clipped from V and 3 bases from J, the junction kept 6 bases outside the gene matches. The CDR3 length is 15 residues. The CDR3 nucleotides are TGTGCCAGCAGCTTTCAAGGCGGGGGAACAGATACGCAGTATTTT. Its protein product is CASSFQGGGTDTQYF.

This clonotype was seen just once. The CDR3, as DNA: TGCAGTGCTAGACAGGGACAGCACCACAATCAGCCCCAGCATTTT. Its protein product is CSARQGQHHNQPQHF. The V call is TRBV20-1, the J call TRBJ1-5; 7 bases map to TRBD1. Germline-derived CDR1 and CDR2 are DFQATT and SNEGSKA (reference sequence). CDR3 length equals 15 residues. V shed 2 bases, J shed 3 bases, and the junction held 7 bases outside the gene matches.

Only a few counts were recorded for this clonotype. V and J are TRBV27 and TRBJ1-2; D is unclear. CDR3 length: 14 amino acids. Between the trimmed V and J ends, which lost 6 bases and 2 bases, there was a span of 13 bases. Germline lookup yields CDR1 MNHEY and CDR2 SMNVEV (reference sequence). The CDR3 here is CASSPPSGNYGYTF. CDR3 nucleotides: TGTGCCAGCAGCCCCCCCTCCGGCAACTATGGCTACACCTTC.

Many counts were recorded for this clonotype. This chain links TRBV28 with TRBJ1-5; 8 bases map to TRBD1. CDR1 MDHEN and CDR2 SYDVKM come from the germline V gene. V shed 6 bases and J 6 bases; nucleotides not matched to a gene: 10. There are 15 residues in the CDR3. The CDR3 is CASSLGGQDPQPQHF. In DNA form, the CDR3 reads TGTGCCAGCAGCCTGGGGGGACAGGATCCTCAGCCCCAGCATTTT.

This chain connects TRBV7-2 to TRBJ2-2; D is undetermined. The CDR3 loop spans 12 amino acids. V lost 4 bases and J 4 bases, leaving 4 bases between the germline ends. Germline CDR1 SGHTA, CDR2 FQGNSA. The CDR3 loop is CASSYTTGELFF. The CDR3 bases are TGTGCCAGCAGCTACACCACCGGGGAGCTGTTTTTT. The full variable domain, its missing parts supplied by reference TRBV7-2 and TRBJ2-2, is GAGVSQSPSNKVTEKGKDVELRCDPISGHTALYWYRQSLGQGLEFLIYFQGNSAPDKSGLPSDRFSAERTGGSVSTLTIQRTQQEDSAVYLCASSYTTGELFFGEGSRLTVL.

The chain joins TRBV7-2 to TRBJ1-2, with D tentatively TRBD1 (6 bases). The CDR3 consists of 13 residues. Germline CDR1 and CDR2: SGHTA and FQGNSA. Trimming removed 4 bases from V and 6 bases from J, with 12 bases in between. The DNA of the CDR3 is TGTGCCAGCAGCTCTCTACAGGGCCATGGCTACACCTTC. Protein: CASSSLQGHGYTF.

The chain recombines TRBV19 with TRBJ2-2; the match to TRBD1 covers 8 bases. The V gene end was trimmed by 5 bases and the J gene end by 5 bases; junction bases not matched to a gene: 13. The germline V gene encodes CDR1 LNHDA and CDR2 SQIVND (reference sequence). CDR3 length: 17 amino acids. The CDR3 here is CASSLFASTGVTGELFF. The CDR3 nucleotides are TGTGCCAGTAGTTTGTTTGCCTCGACAGGGGTGACCGGGGAGCTGTTTTTT.

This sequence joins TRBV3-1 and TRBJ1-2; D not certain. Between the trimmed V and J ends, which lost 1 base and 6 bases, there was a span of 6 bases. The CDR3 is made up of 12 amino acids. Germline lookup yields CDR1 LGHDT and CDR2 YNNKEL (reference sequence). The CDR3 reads CASSQVDHGYTF. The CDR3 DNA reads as TGTGCCAGCAGCCAAGTAGACCATGGCTACACCTTC.

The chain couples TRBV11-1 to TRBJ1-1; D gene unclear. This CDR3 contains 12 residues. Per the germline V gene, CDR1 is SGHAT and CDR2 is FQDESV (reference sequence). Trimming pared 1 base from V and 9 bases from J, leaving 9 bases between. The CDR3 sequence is CASSLDSWKAFF. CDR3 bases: TGTGCCAGCAGCTTAGACAGTTGGAAAGCTTTCTTT.

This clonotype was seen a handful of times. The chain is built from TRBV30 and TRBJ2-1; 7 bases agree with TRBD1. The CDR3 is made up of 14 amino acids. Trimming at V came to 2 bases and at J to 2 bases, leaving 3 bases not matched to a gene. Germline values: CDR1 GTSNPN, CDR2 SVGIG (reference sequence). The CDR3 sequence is CAWSRGGPYNEQFF. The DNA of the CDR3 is TGTGCCTGGAGTAGAGGGGGCCCCTACAATGAGCAGTTCTTC.